This T cell receptor beta chain was sequenced in a study of blood T cell repertoires in COVID-19. The CDR3 is 13 amino acids. V gave up 6 bases and J gave up 15 bases, with 22 bases separating them. Germline V gene data show CDR1 as SGHRS and CDR2 as YFSETQ. Assay used: immunoSEQ multiplex PCR; TCRdb lists only in-frame clones, some missing. The data show approximately 300,000 clones, approximately 86% seen once. The TCR was taken from a woman aged 50 to 65 who had recovered from COVID-19. The chain joins TRBV5-1 to TRBJ2-1; D remains ambiguous. Sequencing was done on a sample of peripheral blood. CDR3 sequence reads: CASNNPTAKRAFF. CDR3 in DNA: TGCGCCAGCAACAACCCCACGGCAAAGCGCGCGTTCTTC. Together with reference TRBV5-1 and TRBJ2-1, the CDR3 gives the full variable domain: KAGVTQTPRYLIKTRGQQVTLSCSPISGHRSVSWYQQTPGQGLQFLFEYFSETQRNKGNFPGRFSGRQFSNSRSEMNVSTLELGDSALYLCASNNPTAKRAFFGPGTRLTVL.